The rows below give T cell receptor beta chains drawn from one sample of a study of blood T cell repertoires in COVID-19. This table comes from immunoSEQ multiplex PCR, and its TCRdb copy is limited to in-frame clones, with some not included. The sample shows about 200,000 clones, 84% of them seen only once. Sequences were obtained from peripheral blood. Receptors were obtained from a woman in her fifties or sixties with active or convalescent COVID-19. The CDR3 runs from the conserved cysteine through the conserved F or W. The D gene is left open where the match is weak. The size of a clone is reported for some rows only, either as once, few or many, or as a class for expanded clones.

v_call	d_call	j_call	clone_size	cdr3_aa	cdr3_nt
TRBV10-2	TRBD2	TRBJ2-5	.	CASRPPGGKETQYF	TGCGCCAGCCGACCCCCCGGGGGGAAAGAGACCCAGTACTTC
TRBV5-1	TRBD1	TRBJ2-2	.	CASGPGQGPTGELFF	TGCGCCAGCGGCCCGGGACAGGGACCTACCGGGGAGCTGTTTTTT
TRBV6-5	.	TRBJ2-7	once	CASSRPGNEQYF	TGTGCCAGCAGTCGACCCGGGAACGAGCAGTACTTC
TRBV10-2	.	TRBJ2-2	.	CASRITTNSGELFF	TGCGCCAGCAGAATCACAACGAACAGCGGGGAGCTGTTTTTT
TRBV24-1	TRBD1	TRBJ2-5	.	CATSDSRGHVRETQYF	TGTGCCACCAGTGATTCCAGGGGGCACGTCCGAGAGACCCAGTACTTC
TRBV24-1	.	TRBJ2-5	.	CATRGSGAETQYF	TGTGCCACCAGAGGGTCAGGGGCAGAGACCCAGTACTTC
TRBV29-1	.	TRBJ1-1	.	CSVEEGATEAFF	TGCAGCGTTGAAGAAGGGGCTACTGAAGCTTTCTTT
TRBV3-1/TRBV3-2	.	TRBJ2-6	.	CASSQVGTALSGANVLTF	TGTGCCAGCAGCCAAGTTGGAACAGCCCTCTCTGGGGCCAACGTCCTGACTTTC
TRBV13	.	TRBJ2-2	.	CASSLTGANTGELFF	TGTGCCAGCAGCTTGACGGGGGCGAACACCGGGGAGCTGTTTTTT
TRBV7-2	.	TRBJ1-4	.	CASSLGPLEKLFF	TGTGCCAGCAGCTTGGGCCCTTTAGAAAAACTGTTTTTT
TRBV18	.	TRBJ1-5	.	CASSPGEGDQPQHF	TGTGCCAGCTCACCAGGGGAGGGGGATCAGCCCCAGCATTTT
TRBV5-1	TRBD2	TRBJ2-1	.	CASSLERGAPSSYNEQFF	TGCGCCAGCAGCTTGGAGCGGGGTGCCCCGAGCTCCTACAATGAGCAGTTCTTC
TRBV27	TRBD2	TRBJ2-7	.	CASRRTSGNYEQYF	TGTGCCAGCAGGCGGACTAGCGGGAACTACGAGCAGTACTTC
TRBV28	.	TRBJ2-6	few	CASSKGARGANVLTF	TGTGCCAGTTCGAAAGGGGCGCGGGGGGCCAACGTCCTGACTTTC
TRBV11-3	TRBD2	TRBJ2-5	.	CASSRDGRETQYF	TGTGCCAGCAGCCGGGACGGGAGGGAGACCCAGTACTTC
TRBV19	.	TRBJ1-2	.	CASNFGDTHYGYTF	TGTGCCAGTAATTTCGGGGACACTCACTATGGCTACACCTTC
TRBV29-1	.	TRBJ2-2	.	CSVDGGHATGELFF	TGCAGCGTTGACGGGGGGCACGCGACCGGGGAGCTGTTTTTT
TRBV6-5	TRBD1	TRBJ2-4	.	CATTGGNIQYF	TGTGCCACGACAGGGGGAAACATTCAGTACTTC